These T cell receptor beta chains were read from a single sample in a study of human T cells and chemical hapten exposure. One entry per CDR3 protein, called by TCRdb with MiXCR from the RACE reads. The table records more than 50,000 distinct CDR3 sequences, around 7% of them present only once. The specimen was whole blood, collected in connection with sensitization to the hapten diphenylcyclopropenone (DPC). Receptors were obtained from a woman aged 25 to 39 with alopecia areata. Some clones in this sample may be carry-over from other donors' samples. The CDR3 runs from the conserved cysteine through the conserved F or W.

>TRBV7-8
CASSDRDRAEAFF
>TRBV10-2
CASSDPSRDVSNQPQHF
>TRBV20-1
CSARDRLVYGYTF
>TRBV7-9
CASSSGLDSGANVLTF
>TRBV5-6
CASSLLGDRTDTQYF
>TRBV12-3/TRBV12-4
CASSRNPQQGSGYTF
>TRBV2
CASSEDPPRNTGELFF
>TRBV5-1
CASSFRATDTEAFF
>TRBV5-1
CASSFRTGSSYNEQFF
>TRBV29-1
CSVEDRGGAEAFF
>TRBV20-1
CSARAQELSTDTQYF
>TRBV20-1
CSARDRGYTEAFF
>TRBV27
CASRPSPARWPQHF
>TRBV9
CASSTGQGWNEQFF
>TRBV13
CASSSQGASTEAFF
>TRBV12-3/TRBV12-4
CASSPPDSGTDTQYF
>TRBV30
CAWSLRTATNEKLFF
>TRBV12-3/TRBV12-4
CASSLAGGYNEQFF
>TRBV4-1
CASSQVDMGLAGDTQYF
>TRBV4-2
CASSQERNRGDYGDTF
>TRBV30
CAWSVWQFLSGNTIYF
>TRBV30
CAWSLYYGDTF
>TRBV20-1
CSARGSTDTQYF
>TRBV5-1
CASSSTGTGEWGSAYNEQFF
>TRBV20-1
CSARVESSYEQYF
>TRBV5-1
CASSLVPTSEQYF
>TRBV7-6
CASSRRHPQETQYF
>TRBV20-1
CSAKSGGAVNEQFF
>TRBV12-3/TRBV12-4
CASRSGQGGPEAFF
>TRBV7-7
CASSLSGDTDTQYF
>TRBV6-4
CASSDSTSGGAGELFF
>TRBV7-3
CASSLGLLSTDTQYF
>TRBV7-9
CASSPPGLAGTYEQYF
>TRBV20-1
CSARDVERLTDTQYF
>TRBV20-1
CSATNRVLTNTEAFF
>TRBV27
CASSPQKWNNEKLFF
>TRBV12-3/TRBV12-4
CASNRRGANVLTF
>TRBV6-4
CASSDSYAGRGSFTGELFF
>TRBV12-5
CASGLSGEQNIQYF